This T cell receptor (beta chain) was found in a study of blood T cell repertoires in COVID-19. Study-wide context: Donors in the United States, Italy and Spain gave samples during acute or convalescent COVID-19. PBMCs, B-cell-depleted T cells, or T cells provided the cDNA or gDNA that made up the material.

Trimming left V 5 bases short and J 7 bases short, with 14 bases between. The CDR3 extends over 13 amino acids. Germline lookup yields CDR1 MNHEY and CDR2 SVGEGT. Authors' methods: The assay estimated nucleated cells by amplifying reference gene primers. Only in-frame clones appear in the TCRdb table, and some are missing; sequencing was by immunoSEQ multiplex PCR. The V and J calls and clone size were taken over from that table, and D and trimming were inferred from the DNA. The data hold tens of thousands of clones, with 86% observed a single time. The sequenced sample was peripheral blood. The clonotype originates from a man aged 55 to 69 with acute or convalescent COVID-19. V and J are TRBV6-2 or TRBV6-3 and TRBJ2-5; possible D gene TRBD1, 6 bases. CDR3 coding DNA: TGTGCCAGCAGTGACAGGCCCTCAGGGACCCAGTACTTC. Its protein is CASSDRPSGTQYF.